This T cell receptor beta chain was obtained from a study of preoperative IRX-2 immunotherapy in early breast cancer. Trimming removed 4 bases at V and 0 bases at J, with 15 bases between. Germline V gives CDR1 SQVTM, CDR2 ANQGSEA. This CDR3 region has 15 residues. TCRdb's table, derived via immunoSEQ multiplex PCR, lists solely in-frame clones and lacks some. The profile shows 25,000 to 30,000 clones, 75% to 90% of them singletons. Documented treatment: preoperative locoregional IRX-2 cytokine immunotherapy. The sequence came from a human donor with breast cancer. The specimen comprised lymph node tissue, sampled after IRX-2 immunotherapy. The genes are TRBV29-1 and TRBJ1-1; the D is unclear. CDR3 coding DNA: TGCAGCGTTGGGAGTGGACTGACATTGAACACTGAAGCTTTCTTT. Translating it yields CSVGSGLTLNTEAFF.